This record looks at one T cell receptor (beta chain) sequence and its context. The data stem from a study of spatial heterogeneity in lung cancer. Across the whole study: The study consistently detected more beta-chain than alpha-chain sequences. For the average unique TCR and UMI combination, more than nine occurrences appeared in raw reads.

As to time point: blood at routine non-recurrence follow-up after resection. Whole RNA was taken from tumor, nontumor lung or frozen PBMC; it was then sequenced unsorted. Germline V gene data show CDR1 as MNHEY and CDR2 as SVGAGI. CDR3 length: 15 amino acids. The ends were cut back, 5 bases at V and 0 bases at J, with 11 bases in the middle. TCR cDNA molecules were tagged individually, and each one carried a unique molecular identifier. TCRdb redid the calling of the 5' RACE reads with MiXCR, one entry per CDR3 protein. Of 110,000 or so distinct CDR3 sequences listed, less than 14% are singletons. The specimen was PBMCs, collected at follow-up. The receptor's source is a female donor with early-stage non-small cell lung cancer. This rearrangement joins TRBV6-5 to TRBJ1-3, with D uncertain. The CDR3 DNA follows: TGTGCCAGCAGTCCCGTTCTAAGCTCTGGAAACACCATATATTTT. The encoded protein is CASSPVLSSGNTIYF.